This entry lists 15 T cell receptor beta chains sequenced from one sample in a study of blood T cell repertoires in COVID-19. Sequencing used immunoSEQ multiplex PCR; TCRdb keeps in-frame clones, though not all of them. Of 200,000 to 250,000 clones listed, 85% to 90% are singletons. Material: peripheral blood. All receptors derive from a woman in her sixties or seventies with active or convalescent COVID-19.

The chain carries TRBV5-1 and TRBJ2-1, with 9 bases matching TRBD2. The CDR3 consists of 15 residues. V dropped 0 bases and J dropped 6; count of bases not matched to a gene: 4. The V gene's germline CDR1 is SGHRS and CDR2 YFSETQ. The CDR3 sequence: CASSLGLAESNEQFF. The DNA for the CDR3 is TGCGCCAGCAGCTTGGGACTAGCGGAATCCAATGAGCAGTTCTTC.

This clone was seen a handful of times. The chain joins TRBV5-4 to TRBJ1-1; D may be TRBD1 (6 bases). The CDR3 is made up of 16 amino acids. Germline V gene data show CDR1 as SGHNT and CDR2 as YYREEE (reference sequence). The V end lost 4 bases, the J end lost 10 bases, and 26 bases lay between the germline ends. The CDR3, as DNA: TGTGCCAGCAGCCGAAGGATTAATGGGGGCGCTTGGGCAGCTTTCTTT. Its protein is CASSRRINGGAWAAFF.

The chain employs TRBV7-2 and TRBJ2-7; tentatively, D is TRBD1 (5 bases). Germline V CDR1 and CDR2: SGHTA, FQGNSA. Trimming left V 5 bases short and J 4 bases short, with 12 bases between. The CDR3 is 13 residues long. The CDR3 nucleotides are TGTGCCAGCAGCGAAAGGGGAAGTTACGAGCAGTACTTC. Amino acids: CASSERGSYEQYF.

The chain joins TRBV6-1 to TRBJ1-5; 10 bases are shared with TRBD1. Per germline, CDR1 MNHNS and CDR2 SASEGT. After removal of 4 bases from V and 3 bases from J, the junction contained 6 bases not matched to a gene. The CDR3 extends over 16 amino acids. Written as DNA, the CDR3 is TGTGCCAGCAGTGCCGGGACAGGGGTCTTCAATCAGCCCCAGCATTTT. Translation: CASSAGTGVFNQPQHF.

This clone was observed a handful of times. The gene calls are TRBV7-8 and TRBJ2-6, with a weak D call TRBD1 (5 bases). The ends were cut back, 8 bases at V and 1 base at J, with 9 bases in the middle. There are 14 residues in the CDR3. The germline V gene encodes CDR1 SGHVS and CDR2 FQNEAQ. The chain's CDR3 is CASDRGSGANVLTF. Here the CDR3 DNA reads TGTGCCAGCGACAGAGGTTCTGGGGCCAACGTCCTGACTTTC.

The chain has TRBV6-1 and TRBJ1-5; 10 bases map to TRBD1. The CDR3 loop spans 16 amino acids. The germline CDR1 and CDR2 sequences are MNHNS and SASEGT. Trimming at V came to 1 base and at J to 7 bases, leaving 7 bases not matched to a gene. The CDR3 nucleotides are TGTGCCAGCAGTGAAGGGGACAGGGGTGGTAGGCAGCCCCAGCATTTT. Protein sequence: CASSEGDRGGRQPQHF.

The chain couples TRBV25-1 to TRBJ2-7, with D possibly TRBD2 on 7 matching bases. Trimming removed 3 bases from V and 3 bases from J, with 15 bases in between. There are 15 residues in the CDR3. Germline V lookup: CDR1 MGHDK, CDR2 SYGVNS. Written as DNA, the CDR3 is TGTGCCAGCAGTGATGTGGGGGGGCCCTACTACGAGCAGTACTTC. The encoded protein is CASSDVGGPYYEQYF.

The chain carries TRBV7-6 and TRBJ2-2; 8 nucleotides line up with TRBD1. The ends lost 4 bases at V and 5 bases at J; junction bases unmatched: 6. The CDR3 is 15 residues long. Germline V CDR1 and CDR2: SGHVS, FNYEAQ. CDR3 region: CASSSTGGWTGELFF. CDR3 nucleotide sequence: TGTGCCAGCAGCTCTACAGGGGGTTGGACCGGGGAGCTGTTTTTT.

This clone was picked up one time. The gene calls are TRBV11-2 and TRBJ2-5, with TRBD2 matching 13 bases. The CDR3 is 15 residues long. Germline CDR1 SGHAT, CDR2 FQNNGV. The junction had 4 bases not matched to a gene; V was cut back by 7 bases and J by 2 bases. The CDR3 reads CASKGLAGSQETQYF. CDR3 DNA sequence: TGTGCCAGCAAGGGACTAGCGGGGAGTCAAGAGACCCAGTACTTC.

DNA for the CDR3: TGTGCCAGCGCCCCCGGGACAGGGGGTTTCAATCAGCCCCAGCATTTT. Translated, it gives CASAPGTGGFNQPQHF. The J gene is TRBJ1-5, the V gene TRBV2; TRBD1 matches 11 bases. The germline V gene has CDR1 SNHLY and CDR2 FYNNEI. V lost 8 bases to trimming and J lost 3 bases; unmatched junction nucleotides: 9. The CDR3 runs 16 residues.

This chain uses TRBV10-2 with TRBJ1-4, with D maybe TRBD1 (5 bases). The germline V and J ends were trimmed by 6 bases and 8 bases, with 16 bases remaining between them. Germline-derived CDR1 and CDR2 are WSHSY and SAAADI. The CDR3 runs to 14 residues. The CDR3 loop reads CASSRQSLGEKLFF. The CDR3 coding sequence is TGCGCCAGCAGCCGACAGTCGTTAGGGGAAAAACTGTTTTTT.

The chain has TRBV24-1 and TRBJ1-6; D is possibly TRBD1 (5 bases). The ends were cut back, 9 bases at V and 9 bases at J, with 14 bases in the middle. Germline V gives CDR1 KGHDR, CDR2 SFDVKD. The CDR3 loop spans 13 amino acids. CDR3 loop: CATQIPGGSPLHF. For the CDR3, the DNA is TGTGCCACCCAAATCCCCGGGGGTTCACCCCTCCACTTT.

This chain connects TRBV5-4 to TRBJ2-2; TRBD1 might be the D (5 bases). Trimming pared 0 bases from V and 5 bases from J, leaving 14 bases between. Per the germline V gene, CDR1 is SGHNT and CDR2 is YYREEE (reference sequence). The CDR3 has 16 amino acids. The CDR3 DNA follows: TGTGCCAGCAGCTTGGAGCGTGGCAGGGCAACCGGGGAGCTGTTTTTT. Translated: CASSLERGRATGELFF.

The chain employs TRBV9 and TRBJ2-7; tentatively, D is TRBD2 (6 bases). This CDR3 region has 15 residues. Germline lookup yields CDR1 SGDLS and CDR2 YYNGEE. Trimming took 3 bases from V and 1 from J, leaving 14 bases between them. The DNA for the CDR3 is TGTGCCAGCAGCGAAACCGGGACTCCTTCCTACGAGCAGTACTTC. This encodes CASSETGTPSYEQYF.

This rearrangement joins TRBV6-4 to TRBJ1-1; a possible D gene is TRBD1 (5 bases). The CDR3 spans 14 residues. The V end lost 7 bases, the J end lost 1 base, and 13 bases lay between the germline ends. Germline loops: CDR1 MRHNA, CDR2 SNTAGT. The CDR3 sequence: CASTRTFGNTEAFF. CDR3 sequence (DNA): TGTGCCAGCACCCGGACATTTGGGAACACTGAAGCTTTCTTT.